This T cell receptor (beta chain) derives from a study of CD8 T cells in Susac syndrome (dated by TCRdb to about 2019). As for the study more broadly: Of the Susac syndrome patients who were sequenced, six had clinically active disease and roughly 8 were in clinical remission. At blood withdrawal, Susac syndrome patients were either therapy-naive, taking corticosteroids (in some cases with IVIg as well), or taking IVIg alone. Whether CD8+ T cell activation and differentiation in Susac syndrome was antigen driven was tested using repertoire sequencing.

V loses 2 bases, J loses 3 bases, and the germline ends lie 9 bases apart. The CDR3, cysteine through phenylalanine, is 14 amino acids long. Solely the CDR3 DNA is kept, with 42 bases framed from the first base. As encoded in the germline V gene, CDR1 is MDHEN while CDR2 is SYDVKM. Comment on this clonotype: Its antigen target is currently unknown. The sample holds no much larger clone one base away, and base qualities are not on file.

RNA was extracted using the RNeasy kit, and roughly 0.45 to 1 microgram was reverse transcribed with random hexamers. TCR beta CDR3 regions were amplified with the immunoSEQ multiplex PCR assay covering 54 Vbeta and 13 Jbeta segments. To correct PCR amplification bias, a synthetic template baseline was used for both primer optimization and computational correction. In the authors' own workflow: Only productive sequences were kept, with reads annotated to V, D and J genes according to IMGT and analyzed in immunoSEQ Analyzer. Clonality was computed as one minus Shannon entropy normalized by log2 of the number of productive unique sequences. For each patient and control, public and private clones were evaluated within the 100 most prevalent clones. Clones were defined as Susac-specific if absent from the healthy and MS cohorts, from 1052 published viral clones and from other ImmuneACCESS disease sequences. Clones were called with MiXCR by TCRdb after fastp trimmed the public reads at Q25, and only in-frame beta chains were retained. Merged by CDR3 protein, the rows form single entries marked with the most common genes and DNA. TCRdb, not the original authors, processed these V and J calls. Across this sample there are some 200,000 distinct CDR3 sequences, with around 95% seen only once. Around 0.096% of the sample belongs to the ten largest clones.

Broad study findings and their caveats: In the CD4+ T cell repertoire of Susac syndrome patients, clonal expansion was not detected. The number of individuals in the TCR sequencing and HLA analysis was recognized as being relatively small.

Peripheral blood CD8+ and CD4+ T cells from healthy donors, Susac syndrome patients and multiple sclerosis patients were profiled by high-throughput TCR beta sequencing. Recently defined diagnostic criteria for definite or probable disease were met by the Susac syndrome patients. Bulk CD8+ and CD4+ T cells were purified magnetically by negative isolation, whereas CD8+ TEMRA cells were enriched by FACS. Blood was collected in EDTA tubes and processed within 24 hours, with PBMCs isolated through density gradient centrifugation. PBMCs intended for TCR sequencing were frozen in liquid nitrogen and were later thawed in a 37 degrees C water bath. A purity of at least 90% was achieved for sorted or isolated CD4+, CD8+ and CD8+ TEMRA cells.

The sequence is built from TRBV28 and TRBJ2-3, with no reliable assignment of the D segment. The TCR comes from a human donor with Susac syndrome. Sequencing was carried out using CD4+ T cells from PBMCs. The bases are TGTGCCAGCAGTTTACCCGTAGGGACAGATACGCAGTATTTT. Its protein is CASSLPVGTDTQYF.